This TCR beta chain was obtained from a study of blood T cells in healthy people across ages. For the second PCR, which ran for about 6 to 11 cycles, a sample-barcoded 5' primer and a J-beta primer mix were used. TCRdb reanalysed the 5' RACE reads using MiXCR and keeps one entry per CDR3 protein. Altogether around 1,500,000 distinct CDR3 sequences are present, roughly 40% being singletons, with the ten largest covering around 8%. This CDR3 is 17 amino acids long. Germline V CDR1 and CDR2: WNHNN, SYGVQD (reference sequence). Germline trimming cut 9 bases from V and 5 bases from J; bases unmatched to any gene: 9.

The sequenced sample consisted of blood. The sequence was obtained from a woman under 30 in good health. The chain combines TRBV10-1 with TRBJ2-2, with 16 bases lining up with TRBD2. The CDR3 nucleotides read TGCGCCAGGGGACTAGCGGGAGGGCCGGAAGGTACCGGGGAGCTGTTTTTT. Protein product: CARGLAGGPEGTGELFF.